This T cell receptor beta chain came from a study of cytomegalovirus exposure and HLA in healthy donors. The PCR used 60 Vbeta and 13 Jbeta primers. Libraries were prepared by immunoSEQ multiplex PCR; TCRdb keeps only in-frame clonotypes and omits some of them. The sample includes about 150,000 clones, around three quarters of them seen just once. The CDR3 runs 15 residues. V lost 5 bases to trimming and J lost 3 bases, with 15 bases between them. From germline, CDR1 is SGHRS and CDR2 YFSETQ. The specimen was PBMCs. This TCR derives from a woman aged 50 to 65 in good health and CMV-seropositive. The J gene is TRBJ1-3, the V gene TRBV5-1; no clear D gene. The CDR3 region is CASSLAGLVGNTIYF. The CDR3 DNA follows: TGCGCCAGCAGTCTTGCGGGCTTAGTTGGAAACACCATATATTTT.